The clone carrying this T cell receptor beta chain is a singleton in its sample. Its antigen is not known. Running of the v3.0 immunoSEQ assay took place at survey level. Here immunoSEQ multiplex PCR was the method, and the copy in TCRdb shows in-frame clones only, minus some. The top ten clones hold roughly 3% of a sample with about 48,000 clones, 84% of them seen once. This sample is drawn from a study of long-term antiretroviral therapy in people with HIV. Study results and caveats: ART preceded a rise in diversity that nonetheless stayed lower than in transplant donor controls. ART adherence, viral resistance and therapy changes went unrecorded.

This CDR3 is built from 12 residues. V trimming: 8 bases; J trimming: 5 bases; junction bases outside the gene matches: 6. CDR1 and CDR2 (germline): MDHEN, SYDVKM. This chain uses TRBV28 with TRBJ2-7, with 7 bases fitting TRBD2. The sequence was obtained from a woman under 30 with HIV. The sample in question was unsorted PBMCs, obtained 0.8 years after starting antiretroviral therapy. The CDR3 loop reads CASGGGSHEQYF. CDR3 DNA: TGTGCCAGCGGGGGGGGATCCCACGAGCAGTACTTC.